One and the same sample provided the 2 T cell receptor beta chains below, sequenced in a study of T-cell reconstitution after alpha-beta-depleted transplantation in children (dated by TCRdb to 2015 to 2016). The library was made by PCR. Sequenced using an Illumina HiSeq 2500. TCR libraries were prepared with molecular barcoding, using unique molecular identifiers to normalize TCRbeta repertoire quantification. TCRdb ran its own pipeline on the public reads, namely fastp trimming at Q25 and MiXCR clone calling, and kept in-frame beta chains. Every CDR3 protein is listed once, alongside the most common genes and DNA of its rows. This sample lists around 530,000 distinct CDR3 sequences; less than 35% were detected once. The ten largest clones represent around 2.4% of the sample. The sequenced sample was PBMCs from the stem cell graft donor, obtained from the stem cell graft. These receptors were collected from a human donor who donated a stem cell graft to a child with aplastic anemia.

A few counts support this clonotype. The V gene is TRBV7-2, the J gene TRBJ2-5; D is perhaps TRBD2 (6 bases). V shed 0 bases and J shed 7 bases, with 9 bases lying between them. The CDR3 has 13 residues. CDR1 and CDR2 (germline): SGHTA, FQGNSA. CDR3 bases: TGTGCCAGCAGCTTAGCCCTGGGGGGGACCCAGTACTTC. The encoded protein is CASSLALGGTQYF.

This clonotype was found a few times. This rearrangement joins TRBV20-1 to TRBJ1-3, with 9 positions matching TRBD1. V was pared by 7 bases and J by 4 bases, with 14 bases of the junction left unmatched. The CDR3 is 16 residues long. The V gene's germline CDR1 is DFQATT and CDR2 SNEGSKA (reference sequence). The CDR3 here is CSVPGWDRVSGNTIYF. The DNA for the CDR3 is TGCAGTGTTCCGGGCTGGGACAGGGTTTCGGGAAACACCATATATTTT.